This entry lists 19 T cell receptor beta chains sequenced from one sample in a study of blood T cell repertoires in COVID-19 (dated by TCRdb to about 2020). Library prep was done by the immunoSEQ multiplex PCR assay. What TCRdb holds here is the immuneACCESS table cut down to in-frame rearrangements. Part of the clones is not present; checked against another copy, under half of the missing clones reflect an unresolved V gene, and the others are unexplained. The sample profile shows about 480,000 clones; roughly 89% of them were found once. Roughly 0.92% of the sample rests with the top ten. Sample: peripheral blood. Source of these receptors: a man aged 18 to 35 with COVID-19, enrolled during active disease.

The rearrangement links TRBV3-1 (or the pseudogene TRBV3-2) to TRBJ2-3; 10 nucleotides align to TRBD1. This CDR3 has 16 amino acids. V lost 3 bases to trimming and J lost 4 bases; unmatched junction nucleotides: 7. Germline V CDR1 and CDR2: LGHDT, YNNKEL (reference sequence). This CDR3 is CASSHGTGARSDTQYF. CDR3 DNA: TGTGCCAGCAGCCACGGGACAGGGGCACGGTCAGATACGCAGTATTTT.

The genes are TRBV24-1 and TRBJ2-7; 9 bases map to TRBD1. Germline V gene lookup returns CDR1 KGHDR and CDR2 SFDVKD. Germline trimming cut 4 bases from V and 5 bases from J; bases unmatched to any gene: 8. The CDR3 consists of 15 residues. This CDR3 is CATSDPGQGHHEQYF. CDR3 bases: TGTGCCACCAGTGACCCGGGACAGGGTCACCACGAGCAGTACTTC.

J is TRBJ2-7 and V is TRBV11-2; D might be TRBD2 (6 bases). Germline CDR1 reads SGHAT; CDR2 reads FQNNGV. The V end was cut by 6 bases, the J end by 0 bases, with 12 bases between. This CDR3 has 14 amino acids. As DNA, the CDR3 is TGTGCCAGCAGATCAGCGGGTCGCTCCTACGAGCAGTACTTC. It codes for CASRSAGRSYEQYF.

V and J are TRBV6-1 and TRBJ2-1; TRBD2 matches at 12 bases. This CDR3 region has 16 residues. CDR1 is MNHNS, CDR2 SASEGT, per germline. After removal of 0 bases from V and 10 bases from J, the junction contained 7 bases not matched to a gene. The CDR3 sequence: CASSEALRLAGVEQFF. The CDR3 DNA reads TGTGCCAGCAGTGAAGCGCTTCGACTAGCGGGAGTAGAGCAGTTCTTC.

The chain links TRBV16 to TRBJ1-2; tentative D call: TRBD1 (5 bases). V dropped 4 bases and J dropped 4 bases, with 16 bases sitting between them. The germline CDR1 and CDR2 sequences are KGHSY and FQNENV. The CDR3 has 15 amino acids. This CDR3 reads CASSRPTGSLYGYTF. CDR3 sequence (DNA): TGTGCCAGCAGCCGACCAACAGGATCCCTCTATGGCTACACCTTC.

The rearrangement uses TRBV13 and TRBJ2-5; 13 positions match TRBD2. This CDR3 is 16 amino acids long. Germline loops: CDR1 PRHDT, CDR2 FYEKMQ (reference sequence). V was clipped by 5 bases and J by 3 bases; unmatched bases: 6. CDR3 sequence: CASSNTSGGAEETQYF. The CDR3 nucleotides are TGTGCCAGCAGCAACACTAGCGGGGGGGCGGAAGAGACCCAGTACTTC.

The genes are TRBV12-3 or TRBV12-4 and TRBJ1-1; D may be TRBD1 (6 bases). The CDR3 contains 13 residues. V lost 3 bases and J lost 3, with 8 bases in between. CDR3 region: CASSFSGDTEAFF. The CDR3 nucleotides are TGTGCCAGCAGTTTCTCAGGGGACACTGAAGCTTTCTTT.

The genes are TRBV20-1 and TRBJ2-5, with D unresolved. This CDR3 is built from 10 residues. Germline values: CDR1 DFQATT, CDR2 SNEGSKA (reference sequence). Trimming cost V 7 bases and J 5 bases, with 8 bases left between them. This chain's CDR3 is CSVKAETQYF. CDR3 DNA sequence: TGCAGTGTTAAAGCCGAGACCCAGTACTTC.

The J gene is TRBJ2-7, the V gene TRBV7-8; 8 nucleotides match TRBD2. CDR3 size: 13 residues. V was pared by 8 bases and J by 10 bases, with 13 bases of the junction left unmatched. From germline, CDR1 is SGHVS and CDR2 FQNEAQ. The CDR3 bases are TGTGCCAGCCGCGTCGGGGGGGCTGGGGGTCAGTACTTC. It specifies CASRVGGAGGQYF.

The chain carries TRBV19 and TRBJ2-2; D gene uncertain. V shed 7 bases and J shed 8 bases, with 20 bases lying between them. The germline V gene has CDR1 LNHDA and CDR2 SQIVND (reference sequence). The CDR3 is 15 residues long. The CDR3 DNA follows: TGTGCCAGTATGGTGGCGGCCACCAGTCTGGGGGAGCTGTTTTTT. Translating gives CASMVAATSLGELFF. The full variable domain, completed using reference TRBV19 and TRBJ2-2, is DGGITQSPKYLFRKEGQNVTLSCEQNLNHDAMYWYRQDPGQGLRLIYYSQIVNDFQKGDIAEGYSVSREKKESFPLTVTSAQKNPTAFYLCASMVAATSLGELFFGEGSRLTVL.

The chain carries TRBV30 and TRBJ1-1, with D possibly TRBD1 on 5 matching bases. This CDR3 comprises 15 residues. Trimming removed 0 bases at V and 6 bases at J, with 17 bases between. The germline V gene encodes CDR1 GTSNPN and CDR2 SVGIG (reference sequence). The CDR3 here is CAWSVLNRRGAEAFF. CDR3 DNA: TGTGCCTGGAGTGTTCTCAACAGGCGGGGAGCTGAAGCTTTCTTT.

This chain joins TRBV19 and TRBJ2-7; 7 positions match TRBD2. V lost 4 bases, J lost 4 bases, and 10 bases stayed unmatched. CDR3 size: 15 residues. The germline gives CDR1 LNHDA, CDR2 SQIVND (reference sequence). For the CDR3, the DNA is TGTGCCAGTAGTAGTTGGGAGGGCAACCGGTACGAGCAGTACTTC. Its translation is CASSSWEGNRYEQYF. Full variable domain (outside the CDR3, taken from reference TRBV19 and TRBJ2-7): DGGITQSPKYLFRKEGQNVTLSCEQNLNHDAMYWYRQDPGQGLRLIYYSQIVNDFQKGDIAEGYSVSREKKESFPLTVTSAQKNPTAFYLCASSSWEGNRYEQYFGPGTRLTVT.

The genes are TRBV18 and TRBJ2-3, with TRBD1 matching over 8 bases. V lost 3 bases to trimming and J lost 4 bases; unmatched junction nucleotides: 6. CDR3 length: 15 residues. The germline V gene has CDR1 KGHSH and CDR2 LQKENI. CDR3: CASSPDRAKADTQYF. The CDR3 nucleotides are TGTGCCAGCTCACCGGACAGGGCCAAGGCAGATACGCAGTATTTT.

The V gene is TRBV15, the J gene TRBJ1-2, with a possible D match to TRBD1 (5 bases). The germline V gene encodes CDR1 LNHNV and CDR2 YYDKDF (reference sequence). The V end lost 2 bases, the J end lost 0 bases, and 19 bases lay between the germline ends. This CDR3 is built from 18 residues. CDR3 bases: TGTGCCACCAGCAGAAAACGACAGTACCCACAACCTAACTATGGCTACACCTTC. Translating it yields CATSRKRQYPQPNYGYTF.

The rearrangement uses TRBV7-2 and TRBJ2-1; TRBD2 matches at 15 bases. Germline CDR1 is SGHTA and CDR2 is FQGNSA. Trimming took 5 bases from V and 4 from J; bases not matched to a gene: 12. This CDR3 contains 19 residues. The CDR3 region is CASSPNSGLAGGGYNEQFF. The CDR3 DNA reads TGTGCCAGCAGCCCAAACTCGGGACTAGCGGGGGGAGGGTACAATGAGCAGTTCTTC. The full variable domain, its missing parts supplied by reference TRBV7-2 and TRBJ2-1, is GAGVSQSPSNKVTEKGKDVELRCDPISGHTALYWYRQSLGQGLEFLIYFQGNSAPDKSGLPSDRFSAERTGGSVSTLTIQRTQQEDSAVYLCASSPNSGLAGGGYNEQFFGPGTRLTVL.

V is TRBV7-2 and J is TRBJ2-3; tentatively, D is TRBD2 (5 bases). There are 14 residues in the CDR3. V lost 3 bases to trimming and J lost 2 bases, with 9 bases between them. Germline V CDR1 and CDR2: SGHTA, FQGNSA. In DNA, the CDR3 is TGTGCCAGCAGCTTTAGCGCCCTCACAGATACGCAGTATTTT. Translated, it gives CASSFSALTDTQYF.

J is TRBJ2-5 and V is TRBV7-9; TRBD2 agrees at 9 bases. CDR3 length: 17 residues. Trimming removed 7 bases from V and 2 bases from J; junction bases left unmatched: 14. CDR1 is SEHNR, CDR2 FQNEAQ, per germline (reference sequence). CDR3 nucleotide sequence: TGTGCCAGCAACTCGGACGGTAGCGGGGGAGATCAAGAGACCCAGTACTTC. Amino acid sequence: CASNSDGSGGDQETQYF.

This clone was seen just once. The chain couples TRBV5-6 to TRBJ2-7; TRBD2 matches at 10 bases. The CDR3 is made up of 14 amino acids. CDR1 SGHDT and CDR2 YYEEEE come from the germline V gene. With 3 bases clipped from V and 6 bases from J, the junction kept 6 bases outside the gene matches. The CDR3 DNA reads TGTGCCAGCAGCTGGGTAAGCGGGGGGGCCGAGCAGTACTTC. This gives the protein CASSWVSGGAEQYF.

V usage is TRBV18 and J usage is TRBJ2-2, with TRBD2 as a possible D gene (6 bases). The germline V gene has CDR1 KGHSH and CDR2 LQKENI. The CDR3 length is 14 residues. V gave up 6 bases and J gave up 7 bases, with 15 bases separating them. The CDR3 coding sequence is TGTGCCAGCTCGCGGGACTCCTATAGCGGGGAGCTGTTTTTT. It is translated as CASSRDSYSGELFF.